The present TCR beta chain was sequenced within a study of blood T cells in healthy people across ages. Total RNA, at least 6 micrograms per sample, came from PBMCs. The germline CDR1 and CDR2 sequences are DFQATT and SNEGSKA (reference sequence). CDR3 size: 16 residues. The V segment lost 3 bases and the J segment 3 bases; nucleotides outside the gene matches: 14. Using a J-beta primer mix together with a sample-barcoded 5' primer, a second PCR was run for roughly 6 to 11 cycles. TCRdb re-called the 5' RACE reads through MiXCR, storing one row per CDR3 protein. The sample carries about 1.6 million distinct CDR3 sequences, about 31% recorded once.

The J gene is TRBJ2-7, the V gene TRBV20-1, with 7 positions matching TRBD2. The TCR comes from a woman aged 25 to 45 in good health. Sequenced sample: blood. CDR3 sequence reads: CSASAASPGLLYEQYF. The DNA of the CDR3 is TGCAGTGCTAGTGCTGCCTCCCCGGGACTACTCTACGAGCAGTACTTC.